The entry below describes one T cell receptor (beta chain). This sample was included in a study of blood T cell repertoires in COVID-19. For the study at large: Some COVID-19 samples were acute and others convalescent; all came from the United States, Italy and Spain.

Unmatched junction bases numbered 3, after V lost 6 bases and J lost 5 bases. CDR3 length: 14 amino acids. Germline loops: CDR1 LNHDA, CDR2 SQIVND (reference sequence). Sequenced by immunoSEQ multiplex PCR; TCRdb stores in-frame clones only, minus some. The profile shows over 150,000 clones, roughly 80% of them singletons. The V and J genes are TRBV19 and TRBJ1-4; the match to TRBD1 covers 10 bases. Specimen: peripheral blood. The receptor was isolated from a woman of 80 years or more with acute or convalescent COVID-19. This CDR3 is CASSRDRGNEKLFF. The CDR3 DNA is TGTGCCAGTAGCCGGGACAGGGGAAATGAAAAACTGTTTTTT.